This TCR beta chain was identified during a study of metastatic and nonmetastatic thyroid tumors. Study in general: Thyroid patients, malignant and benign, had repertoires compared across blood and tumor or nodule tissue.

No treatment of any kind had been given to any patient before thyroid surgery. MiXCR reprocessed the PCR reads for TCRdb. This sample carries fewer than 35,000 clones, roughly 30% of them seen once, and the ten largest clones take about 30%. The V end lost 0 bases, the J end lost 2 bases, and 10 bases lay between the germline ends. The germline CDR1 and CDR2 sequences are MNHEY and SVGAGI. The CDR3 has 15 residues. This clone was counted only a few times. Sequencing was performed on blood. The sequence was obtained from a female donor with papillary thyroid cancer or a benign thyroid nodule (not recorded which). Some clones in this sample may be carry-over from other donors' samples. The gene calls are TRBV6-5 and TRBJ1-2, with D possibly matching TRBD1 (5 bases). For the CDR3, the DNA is TGTGCCAGCAGTTACTCCGTCGGGGACAACTATGGCTACACCTTC. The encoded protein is CASSYSVGDNYGYTF.